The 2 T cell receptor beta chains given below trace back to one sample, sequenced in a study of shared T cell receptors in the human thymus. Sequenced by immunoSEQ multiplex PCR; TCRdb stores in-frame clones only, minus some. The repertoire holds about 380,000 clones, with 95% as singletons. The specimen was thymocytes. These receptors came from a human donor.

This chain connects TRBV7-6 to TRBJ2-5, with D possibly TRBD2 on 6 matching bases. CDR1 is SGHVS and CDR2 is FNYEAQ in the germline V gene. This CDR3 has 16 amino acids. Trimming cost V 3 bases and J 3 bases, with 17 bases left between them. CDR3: CASSFTGTLVKETQYF. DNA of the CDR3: TGTGCCAGCAGCTTCACCGGGACTTTGGTTAAAGAGACCCAGTACTTC.

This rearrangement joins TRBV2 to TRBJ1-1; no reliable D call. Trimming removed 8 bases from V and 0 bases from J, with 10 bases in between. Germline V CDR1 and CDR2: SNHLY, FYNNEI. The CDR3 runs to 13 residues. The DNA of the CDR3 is TGTGCCAGCGAAATACGAGTGAACACTGAAGCTTTCTTT. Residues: CASEIRVNTEAFF.